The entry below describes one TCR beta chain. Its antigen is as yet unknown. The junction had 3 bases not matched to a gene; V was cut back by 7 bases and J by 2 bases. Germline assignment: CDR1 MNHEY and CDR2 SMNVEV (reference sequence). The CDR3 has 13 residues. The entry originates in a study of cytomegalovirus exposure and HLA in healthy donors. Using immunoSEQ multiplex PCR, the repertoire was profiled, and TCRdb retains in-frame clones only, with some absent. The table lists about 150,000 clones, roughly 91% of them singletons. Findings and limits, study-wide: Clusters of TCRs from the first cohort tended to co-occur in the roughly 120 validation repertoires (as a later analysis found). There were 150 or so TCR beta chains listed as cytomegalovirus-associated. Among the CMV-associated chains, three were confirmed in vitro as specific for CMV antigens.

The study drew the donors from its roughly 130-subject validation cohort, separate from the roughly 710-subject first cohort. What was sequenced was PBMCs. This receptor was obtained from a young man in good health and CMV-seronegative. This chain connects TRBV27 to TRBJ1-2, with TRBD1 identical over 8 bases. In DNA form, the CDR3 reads TGTGCCAGCACCCAGGGGGCGAACTATGGCTACACCTTC. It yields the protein CASTQGANYGYTF.